The source of this T cell receptor (beta chain) is a study of response to subunit inactivated influenza vaccine (dated by TCRdb to 2017 to 2018). Regarding the research as a whole: Deep quantitative profiling of the T cell receptor repertoire was used in the study to follow responses to a trivalent subunit inactivated influenza vaccine. The research as a whole found: The authors proposed that each seasonal influenza vaccination may bring in only a limited number of new T cells.

This clonotype was detected only a few times. The antigen it recognizes is unknown. Per-nucleotide qualities are absent, and no much larger clonotype sits a single base away. Library prep was done by RT-PCR. The sequencing machine was an Illumina HiSeq 2500. TCRdb itself trimmed the public reads at Q25 with fastp, ran MiXCR and retained productive beta chains. When rows share a CDR3 protein, they turn into one entry using the most common DNA and genes. The sample table shows 600,000 to 700,000 distinct CDR3 sequences, and roughly 15% are seen once. 7.5% to 8% of the sample is held by the ten biggest clonotypes. Trimming costs V 3 bases and J 1 base, and their ends lie 9 bases apart. The CDR3 runs 14 residues from the cysteine to the phenylalanine. The sequence is cut down to CDR3 DNA, 42 bases in frame from base 1.

The material sequenced was PBMCs from blood, taken 14 to 15 days before vaccination. Rearrangement joined TRBV12-3 or TRBV12-4 to TRBJ2-5; the D gene lacks a confident call. This sequence was found in a man aged 50 to 60 who received an inactivated influenza vaccine. Donor details come from another sample of the same person, matched by shared clones. The encoded CDR3 is CASSLVPGQETQYF. The DNA sequence is given as TGTGCCAGCAGTTTGGTCCCGGGCCAAGAGACCCAGTACTTC.